The clone carrying this T cell receptor beta chain was seen a handful of times. MiXCR, run by TCRdb on the RT-PCR reads, gives a single entry per CDR3 protein. The sample consists of some 880,000 distinct CDR3 sequences, more than 15% of them appearing once. Germline values: CDR1 SQVTM, CDR2 ANQGSEA. CDR3 length: 11 residues. V gave up 4 bases and J gave up 3 bases, with 4 bases separating them. The sample originates from a study of patients and donors after allogeneic stem cell transplantation. The sample consisted of blood, either unsorted or a sorted T cell fraction (not recorded which). The chain employs TRBV29-1 and TRBJ1-3; D is ambiguous. This clonotype was sampled from a human donor who was either an allogeneic HSCT recipient or a stem cell or donor lymphocyte infusion donor (not recorded which). It is not recorded whose cells these are; they may come from a transplant donor. CDR3 in amino acids: CSVGGGNTIYF. CDR3 nucleotide sequence: TGCAGCGTTGGAGGTGGAAACACCATATATTTT.